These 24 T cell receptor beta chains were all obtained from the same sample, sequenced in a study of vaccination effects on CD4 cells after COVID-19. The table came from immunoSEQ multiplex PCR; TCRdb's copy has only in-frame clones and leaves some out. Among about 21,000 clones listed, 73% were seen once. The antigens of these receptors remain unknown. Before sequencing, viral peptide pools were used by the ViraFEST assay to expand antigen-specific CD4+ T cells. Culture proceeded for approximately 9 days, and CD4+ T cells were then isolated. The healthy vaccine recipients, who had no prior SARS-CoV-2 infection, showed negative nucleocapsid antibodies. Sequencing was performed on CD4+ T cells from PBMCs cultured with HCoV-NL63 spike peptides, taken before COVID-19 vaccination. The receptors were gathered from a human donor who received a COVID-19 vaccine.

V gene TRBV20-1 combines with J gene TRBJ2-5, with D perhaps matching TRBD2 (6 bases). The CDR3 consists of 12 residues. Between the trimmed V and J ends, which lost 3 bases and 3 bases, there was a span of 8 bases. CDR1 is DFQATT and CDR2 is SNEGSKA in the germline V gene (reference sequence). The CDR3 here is CSASKREETQYF. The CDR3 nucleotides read TGCAGTGCTAGTAAGCGGGAAGAGACCCAGTACTTC.

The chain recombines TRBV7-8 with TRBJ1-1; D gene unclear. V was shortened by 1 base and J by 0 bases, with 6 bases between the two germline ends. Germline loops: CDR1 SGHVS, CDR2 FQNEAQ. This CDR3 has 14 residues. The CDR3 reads CASSLGWMNTEAFF. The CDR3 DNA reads TGTGCCAGCAGCTTAGGGTGGATGAACACTGAAGCTTTCTTT.

The CDR3 reads CASSLGRGDTQYF. Written as DNA, the CDR3 is TGTGCCAGCAGCTTAGGGAGGGGAGATACGCAGTATTTT. The rearrangement joins TRBV11-2 to TRBJ2-3, with D perhaps TRBD2 (6 bases). Trimming pared 1 base from V and 5 bases from J, leaving 7 bases between. The CDR3 is 13 amino acids. Germline V gene data show CDR1 as SGHAT and CDR2 as FQNNGV.

In nucleotides, the CDR3 is TGCGCCAGCACCCCAGGGGTGGGGGTCGGTGGCTACACCTTC. This sequence encodes CASTPGVGVGGYTF. The chain recombines TRBV10-2 with TRBJ1-2; D possibly corresponds to TRBD1 (6 bases). The V gene's germline CDR1 is WSHSY and CDR2 SAAADI. V was cut by 7 bases and J by 7 bases, with 19 bases left in between. CDR3 length: 14 residues.

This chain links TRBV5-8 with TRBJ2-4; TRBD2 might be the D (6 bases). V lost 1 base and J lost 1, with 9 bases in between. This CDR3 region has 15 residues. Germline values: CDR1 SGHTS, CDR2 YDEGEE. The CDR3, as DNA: TGTGCCAGCAGCTTGCGGCTAGCGGCCAAAAACATTCAGTACTTC. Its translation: CASSLRLAAKNIQYF.

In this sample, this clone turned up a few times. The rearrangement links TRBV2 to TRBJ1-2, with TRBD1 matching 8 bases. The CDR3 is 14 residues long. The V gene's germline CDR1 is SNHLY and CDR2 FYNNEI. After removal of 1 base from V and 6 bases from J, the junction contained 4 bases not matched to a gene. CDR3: CASSEDRGEDGYTF. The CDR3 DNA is TGTGCCAGCAGTGAAGACAGGGGGGAGGATGGCTACACCTTC.

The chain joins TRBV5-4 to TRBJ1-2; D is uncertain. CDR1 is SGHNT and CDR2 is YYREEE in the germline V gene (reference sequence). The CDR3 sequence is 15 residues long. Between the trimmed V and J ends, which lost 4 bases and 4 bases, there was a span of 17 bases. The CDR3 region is CASSTGGDGSYGYTF. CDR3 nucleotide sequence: TGTGCCAGCAGCACCGGCGGCGACGGAAGCTATGGCTACACCTTC. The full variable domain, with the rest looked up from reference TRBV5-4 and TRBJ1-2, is ETGVTQSPTHLIKTRGQQVTLRCSSQSGHNTVSWYQQALGQGPQFIFQYYREEENGRGNFPPRFSGLQFPNYSSELNVNALELDDSALYLCASSTGGDGSYGYTFGSGTRLTVV.

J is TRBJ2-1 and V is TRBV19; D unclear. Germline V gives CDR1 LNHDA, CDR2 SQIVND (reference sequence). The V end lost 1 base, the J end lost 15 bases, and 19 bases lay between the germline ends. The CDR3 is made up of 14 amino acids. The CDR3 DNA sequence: TGTGCCAGTAGTATAGGCCCTACCCTGGTCCCCCCGTTCTTC. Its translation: CASSIGPTLVPPFF. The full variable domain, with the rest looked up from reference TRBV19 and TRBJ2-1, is DGGITQSPKYLFRKEGQNVTLSCEQNLNHDAMYWYRQDPGQGLRLIYYSQIVNDFQKGDIAEGYSVSREKKESFPLTVTSAQKNPTAFYLCASSIGPTLVPPFFGPGTRLTVL.

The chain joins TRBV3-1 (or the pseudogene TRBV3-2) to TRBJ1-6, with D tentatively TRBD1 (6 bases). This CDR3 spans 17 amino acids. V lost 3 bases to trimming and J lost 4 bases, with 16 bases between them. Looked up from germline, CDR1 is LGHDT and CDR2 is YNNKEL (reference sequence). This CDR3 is CASSHGGGLSYNSPLHF. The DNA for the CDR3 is TGTGCCAGCAGCCATGGGGGGGGGCTTAGTTATAATTCACCCCTCCACTTT.

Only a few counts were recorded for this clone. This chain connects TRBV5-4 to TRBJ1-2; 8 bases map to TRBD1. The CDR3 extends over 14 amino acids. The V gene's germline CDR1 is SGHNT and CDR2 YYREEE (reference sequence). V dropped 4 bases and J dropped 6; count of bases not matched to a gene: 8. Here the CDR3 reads CASSHGQGDNGYTF. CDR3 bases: TGTGCCAGCAGCCATGGACAGGGAGACAATGGCTACACCTTC.

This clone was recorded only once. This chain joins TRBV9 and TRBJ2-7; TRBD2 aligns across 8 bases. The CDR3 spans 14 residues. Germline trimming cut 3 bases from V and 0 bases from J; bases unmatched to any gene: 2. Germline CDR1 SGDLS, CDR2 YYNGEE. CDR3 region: CASSAGTSSYEQYF. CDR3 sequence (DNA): TGTGCCAGCAGCGCCGGGACTAGCTCCTACGAGCAGTACTTC.

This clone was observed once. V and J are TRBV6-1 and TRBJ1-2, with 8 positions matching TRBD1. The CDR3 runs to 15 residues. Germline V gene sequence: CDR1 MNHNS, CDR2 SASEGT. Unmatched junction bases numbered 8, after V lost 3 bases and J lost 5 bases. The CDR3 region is CASSEDRDRSYGYTF. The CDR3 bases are TGTGCCAGCAGTGAGGACCGGGACAGGTCTTATGGCTACACCTTC.

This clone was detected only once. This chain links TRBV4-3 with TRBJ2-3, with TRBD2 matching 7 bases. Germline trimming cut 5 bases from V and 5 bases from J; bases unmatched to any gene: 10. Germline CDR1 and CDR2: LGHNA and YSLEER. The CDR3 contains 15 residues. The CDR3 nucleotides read TGCGCCAGCAGCTCGGGCGTCCGGGGGGAAGATACGCAGTATTTT. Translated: CASSSGVRGEDTQYF.

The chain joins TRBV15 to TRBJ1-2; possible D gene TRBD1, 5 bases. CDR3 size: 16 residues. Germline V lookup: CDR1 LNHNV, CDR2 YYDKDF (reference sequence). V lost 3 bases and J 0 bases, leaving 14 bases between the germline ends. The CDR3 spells CATSSRTGPTNYGYTF. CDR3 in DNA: TGTGCCACCAGCAGCCGCACAGGTCCTACTAACTATGGCTACACCTTC.

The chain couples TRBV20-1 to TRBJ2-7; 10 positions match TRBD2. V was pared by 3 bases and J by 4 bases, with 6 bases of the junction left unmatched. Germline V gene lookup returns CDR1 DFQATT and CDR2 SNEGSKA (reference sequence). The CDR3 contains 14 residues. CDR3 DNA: TGCAGTGCTAGTAAGCCTAGCGGGAGATACGAGCAGTACTTC. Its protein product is CSASKPSGRYEQYF.

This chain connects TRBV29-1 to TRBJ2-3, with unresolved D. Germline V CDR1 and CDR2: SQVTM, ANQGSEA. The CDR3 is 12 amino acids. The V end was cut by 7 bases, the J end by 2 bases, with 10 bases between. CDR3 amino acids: CSAARATDTQYF. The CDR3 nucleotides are TGCAGCGCCGCAAGGGCCACAGATACGCAGTATTTT.

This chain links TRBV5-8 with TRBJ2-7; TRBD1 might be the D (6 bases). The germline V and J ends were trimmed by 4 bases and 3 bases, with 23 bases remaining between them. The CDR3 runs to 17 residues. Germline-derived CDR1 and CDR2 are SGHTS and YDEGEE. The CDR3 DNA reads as TGTGCCAGCAGCCTCAGCTTTACCGGGACACCAAACTACGAGCAGTACTTC. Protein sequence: CASSLSFTGTPNYEQYF. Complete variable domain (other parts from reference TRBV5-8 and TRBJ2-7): EAGVTQSPTHLIKTRGQQATLRCSPISGHTSVYWYQQALGLGLQFLLWYDEGEERNRGNFPPRFSGRQFPNYSSELNVNALELEDSALYLCASSLSFTGTPNYEQYFGPGTRLTVT.

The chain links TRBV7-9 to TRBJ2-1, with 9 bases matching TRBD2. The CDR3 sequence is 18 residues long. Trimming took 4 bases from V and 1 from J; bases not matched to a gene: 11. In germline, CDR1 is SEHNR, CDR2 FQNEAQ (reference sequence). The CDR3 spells CASSSLMSSGSSYNEQFF. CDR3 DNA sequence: TGTGCCAGCAGCTCCCTAATGAGTAGCGGGAGTTCCTACAATGAGCAGTTCTTC.

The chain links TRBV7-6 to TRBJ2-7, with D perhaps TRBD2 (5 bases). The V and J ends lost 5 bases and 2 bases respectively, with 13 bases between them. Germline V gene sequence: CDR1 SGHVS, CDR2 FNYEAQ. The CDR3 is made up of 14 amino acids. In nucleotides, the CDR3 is TGTGCCAGCAGCCCTAACGGACTTCCCTACGAGCAGTACTTC. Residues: CASSPNGLPYEQYF. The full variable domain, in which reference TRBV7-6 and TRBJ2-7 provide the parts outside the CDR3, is GAGVSQSPRYKVTKRGQDVALRCDPISGHVSLYWYRQALGQGPEFLTYFNYEAQQDKSGLPNDRFSAERPEGSISTLTIQRTEQRDSAMYRCASSPNGLPYEQYFGPGTRLTVT.

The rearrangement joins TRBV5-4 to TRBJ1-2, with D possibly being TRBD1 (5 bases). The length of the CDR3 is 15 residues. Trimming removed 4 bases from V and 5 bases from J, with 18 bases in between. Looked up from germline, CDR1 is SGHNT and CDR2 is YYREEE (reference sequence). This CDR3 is CASSTGRGAWYGYTF. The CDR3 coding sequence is TGTGCCAGCAGCACGGGAAGGGGCGCATGGTATGGCTACACCTTC.

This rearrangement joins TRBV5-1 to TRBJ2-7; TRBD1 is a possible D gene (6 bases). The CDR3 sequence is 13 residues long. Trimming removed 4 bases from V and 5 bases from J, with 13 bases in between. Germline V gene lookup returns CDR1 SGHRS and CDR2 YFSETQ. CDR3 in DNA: TGCGCCAGCAGCCCCCAGGGGCAGCACGAGCAGTACTTC. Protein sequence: CASSPQGQHEQYF.

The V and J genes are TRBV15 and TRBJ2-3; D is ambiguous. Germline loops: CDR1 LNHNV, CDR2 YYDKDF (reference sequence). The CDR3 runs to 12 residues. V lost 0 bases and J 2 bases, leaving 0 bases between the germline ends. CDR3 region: CATSRDTDTQYF. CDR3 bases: TGTGCCACCAGCAGAGACACAGATACGCAGTATTTT.

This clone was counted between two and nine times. CDR3 DNA: TGTGCCAGCAGCTCGAGCGGGAGGCACACCGGGGAGCTGTTTTTT. Its protein product is CASSSSGRHTGELFF. The V call is TRBV7-9, the J call TRBJ2-2, with 9 bases that match TRBD2. The V segment lost 4 bases and the J segment 3 bases; nucleotides outside the gene matches: 3. Germline assignment: CDR1 SEHNR and CDR2 FQNEAQ (reference sequence). The CDR3 totals 15 residues.

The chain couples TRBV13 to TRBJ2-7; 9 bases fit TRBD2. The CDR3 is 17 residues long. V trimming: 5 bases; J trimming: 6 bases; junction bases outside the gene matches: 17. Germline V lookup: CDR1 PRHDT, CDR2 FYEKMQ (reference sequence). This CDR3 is CASSHSGRTSAGLEQYF. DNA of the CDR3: TGTGCCAGCAGCCACTCTGGGCGGACTAGCGCGGGGCTCGAGCAGTACTTC.